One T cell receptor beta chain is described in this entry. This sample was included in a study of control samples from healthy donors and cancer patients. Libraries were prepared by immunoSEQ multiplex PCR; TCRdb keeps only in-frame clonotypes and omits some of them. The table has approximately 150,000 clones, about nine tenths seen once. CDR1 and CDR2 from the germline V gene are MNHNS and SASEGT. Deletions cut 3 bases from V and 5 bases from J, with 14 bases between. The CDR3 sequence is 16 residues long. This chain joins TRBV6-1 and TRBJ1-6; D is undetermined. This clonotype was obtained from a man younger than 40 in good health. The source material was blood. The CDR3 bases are TGTGCCAGCAGTGATGACGGGAGATGGGATAATTCACCCCTCCACTTT. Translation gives CASSDDGRWDNSPLHF.